This T cell receptor beta chain is from a study of CD8 T cells in ankylosing spondylitis. TCRdb reprocessed the 5' RACE reads via MiXCR and lists one record per CDR3 protein. The table includes about 800,000 distinct CDR3 sequences, roughly 10% detected once. Study-wide points: What appeared characteristic of ankylosing spondylitis blood was a TCR beta motif of seven to nine highly homologous variants. Within matched ankylosing spondylitis synovial fluid, disease-linked clones were reportedly significantly enriched.

This clonotype was recorded many times. Its antigen is undetermined. Trimming cost V 2 bases and J 0 bases, with 9 bases left between them. CDR3 size: 14 residues. CDR1 SGHDT and CDR2 YYEEEE come from the germline V gene. This TCR was sampled from a male donor with ankylosing spondylitis. This chain links TRBV5-6 with TRBJ2-7, with D possibly matching TRBD2 (5 bases). The specimen sequenced was blood, either unsorted or a sorted T cell fraction (not recorded which). The DNA of the CDR3 is TGTGCCAGCAGCTTTTTAAGCGGCTCCTACGAGCAGTACTTC. Translated: CASSFLSGSYEQYF. Complete variable domain (other parts from reference TRBV5-6 and TRBJ2-7): DAGVTQSPTHLIKTRGQQVTLRCSPKSGHDTVSWYQQALGQGPQFIFQYYEEEERQRGNFPDRFSGHQFPNYSSELNVNALLLGDSALYLCASSFLSGSYEQYFGPGTRLTVT.